These 24 T cell receptor beta chains were sequenced from one sample in a study of T cells in Graves' hyperthyroidism and ophthalmopathy. The CDR3 regions of TCR beta were amplified from RNA transcripts. The primer set for the first-round RT-PCR of the TCR CDR3 was HTBI. A single record per CDR3 protein comes from TCRdb applying MiXCR to the multiplex PCR reads. The sample contains about 480,000 distinct CDR3 sequences, 14% of which appear only once. The sequencing sample was made of blood. The receptors come from a woman between 18 and 30 years old with Graves' hyperthyroidism.

The gene calls are TRBV5-4 and TRBJ2-7, with TRBD1 matching 9 bases. V lost 6 bases, J lost 6 bases, and 19 bases stayed unmatched. Per the germline V gene, CDR1 is SGHNT and CDR2 is YYREEE (reference sequence). The CDR3 runs 17 residues. CDR3 sequence: CASTPGVLTGGRLEQYV. The CDR3 region has the DNA TGTGCCAGCACCCCTGGGGTACTGACAGGGGGTCGTCTCGAGCAGTACGTC.

This clonotype was seen only a few times. The chain carries TRBV5-1 and TRBJ1-6; 10 bases agree with TRBD1. In germline, CDR1 is SGHRS, CDR2 YFSETQ. The CDR3 has 16 residues. Losses at the gene ends were 4 bases for V and 8 bases for J; bases not matched to a gene: 9. CDR3 loop: CASSGGTGDVDSPLHF. The CDR3 DNA is TGCGCCAGCAGCGGGGGGACAGGGGATGTGGATTCACCCCTCCACTTT.

The genes are TRBV29-1 and TRBJ1-1, with 8 positions matching TRBD1. Germline lookup yields CDR1 SQVTM and CDR2 ANQGSEA. The V segment lost 6 bases and the J segment 5 bases; nucleotides outside the gene matches: 8. The CDR3 totals 13 residues. As DNA, the CDR3 is TGCAGCGTAAAAACAGGGGGGAATACTGAAGCTTTCTTT. Translation: CSVKTGGNTEAFF.

The chain combines TRBV5-1 with TRBJ1-2; no firm D call. Trimming removed 0 bases at V and 4 bases at J, with 16 bases between. The V gene's germline CDR1 is SGHRS and CDR2 YFSETQ. There are 16 residues in the CDR3. CDR3 amino acids: CASSLDGQTYRYGYTF. CDR3 coding DNA: TGCGCCAGCAGCTTGGACGGGCAAACTTACCGCTATGGCTACACCTTC.

The genes are TRBV18 and TRBJ2-4, with D hard to call. Germline V gene data show CDR1 as KGHSH and CDR2 as LQKENI. V was shortened by 2 bases and J by 0 bases, with 14 bases between the two germline ends. The CDR3 length is 17 residues. CDR3 region: CASSPMAQSLAKNIQYF. CDR3 DNA sequence: TGTGCCAGCTCACCAATGGCACAGTCCCTAGCCAAAAACATTCAGTACTTC. Full variable domain (rest looked up from reference TRBV18 and TRBJ2-4): NAGVMQNPRHLVRRRGQEARLRCSPMKGHSHVYWYRQLPEEGLKFMVYLQKENIIDESGMPKERFSAEFPKEGPSILRIQQVVRGDSAAYFCASSPMAQSLAKNIQYFGAGTRLSVL.

The chain carries TRBV6-1 and TRBJ2-1, with 10 bases lining up with TRBD2. Germline-derived CDR1 and CDR2 are MNHNS and SASEGT. CDR3 size: 16 residues. Trimming removed 6 bases from V and 7 bases from J; junction bases left unmatched: 12. CDR3 nucleotide sequence: TGTGCCAGCAGGGGGTCTCTAGCGGGAGATCGGAATGAGCAGTTCTTC. Translated: CASRGSLAGDRNEQFF.

This clonotype has a count of ten or more. V usage is TRBV11-2 and J usage is TRBJ1-1; D uncertain. Trimming pared 2 bases from V and 0 bases from J, leaving 13 bases between. From germline, CDR1 is SGHAT and CDR2 FQNNGV. The CDR3 contains 16 residues. The CDR3 bases are TGTGCCAGCAGCTTAAATTTTGGGGTGATGAACACTGAAGCTTTCTTT. Residues: CASSLNFGVMNTEAFF. Full variable domain (rest looked up from reference TRBV11-2 and TRBJ1-1): EAGVAQSPRYKIIEKRQSVAFWCNPISGHATLYWYQQILGQGPKLLIQFQNNGVVDDSQLPKDRFSAERLKGVDSTLKIQPAKLEDSAVYLCASSLNFGVMNTEAFFGQGTRLTVV.

This clonotype appeared a few times. The genes are TRBV9 and TRBJ1-2, with TRBD1 identical over 8 bases. V lost 1 base to trimming and J lost 6 bases; unmatched junction nucleotides: 11. The CDR3 is made up of 16 amino acids. Germline V gene data show CDR1 as SGDLS and CDR2 as YYNGEE. In DNA form, the CDR3 reads TGTGCCAGCAGCGTAAAACGGGCAGGGGGCGCGAATGGCTACACCTTC. Residues: CASSVKRAGGANGYTF.

This clonotype was seen only a few times. The DNA for the CDR3 is TGTGCCAGCAGCTCGATAGACGGCCCCCGTGGGAACACCGGGGAGCTGTTTTTT. It is translated as CASSSIDGPRGNTGELFF. This chain joins TRBV11-3 and TRBJ2-2; no reliable D call. This CDR3 spans 18 amino acids. Germline CDR1 reads SGHNT; CDR2 reads YENEEA. Trimming took off 4 bases at V and 1 base at J, with 19 bases between the two ends.

This clonotype was seen at least ten times. The chain recombines TRBV6-2 or TRBV6-3 with TRBJ2-1, with no clear D. V was pared by 8 bases and J by 9 bases, with 8 bases between. This CDR3 region has 10 residues. Germline assignment: CDR1 MNHEY and CDR2 SVGEGT. CDR3 coding DNA: TGTGCCAGCGGTAGCAGTGAGCAGTTCTTC. Translation: CASGSSEQFF.

A remark on this clonotype: Possible read error: a much larger clone is one base away. The CDR3 carries no conserved terminal phenylalanine or tryptophan, so it likely arises from a read error. The gene calls are TRBV12-3 or TRBV12-4 and TRBJ1-6; D possibly corresponds to TRBD1 (6 bases). Trimming pared 7 bases from V and 2 bases from J, leaving 18 bases between. CDR3 length: 17 amino acids. The CDR3 region has the DNA TGTGCCAGCACCTTCAGGGGTAGCGGAGCCTATAATTCACCCCTCCACTCT. Amino acids: CASTFRGSGAYNSPLHS.

Ten or more counts support this clonotype. The rearrangement uses TRBV19 and TRBJ2-5, with D perhaps given as TRBD1 or TRBD2 (5 bases each). Germline-derived CDR1 and CDR2 are LNHDA and SQIVND (reference sequence). V was clipped by 6 bases and J by 2 bases, with 13 bases between them. This CDR3 is built from 14 residues. The CDR3 protein is CASSVGTQQETQYF. Written as DNA, the CDR3 is TGTGCCAGTAGCGTTGGGACCCAGCAAGAGACCCAGTACTTC.

This clonotype was seen at least ten times. CDR3 region: CASSPRGSWNTGELFF. CDR3 in DNA: TGCGCCAGCAGCCCCCGCGGGAGCTGGAACACCGGGGAGCTGTTTTTT. The V and J genes are TRBV5-1 and TRBJ2-2; 7 nucleotides line up with TRBD2. V was pared by 4 bases and J by 1 base, with 7 bases of the junction left unmatched. CDR1 and CDR2 from the germline V gene are SGHRS and YFSETQ. The CDR3 loop spans 16 amino acids. Full variable domain (missing parts from reference TRBV5-1 and TRBJ2-2): KAGVTQTPRYLIKTRGQQVTLSCSPISGHRSVSWYQQTPGQGLQFLFEYFSETQRNKGNFPGRFSGRQFSNSRSEMNVSTLELGDSALYLCASSPRGSWNTGELFFGEGSRLTVL.

This clonotype turned up a few times. The V and J genes are TRBV6-1 and TRBJ1-5; 7 bases match TRBD1. Germline assignment: CDR1 MNHNS and CDR2 SASEGT. V shed 5 bases, J shed 0 bases, and the junction held 16 bases outside the gene matches. The CDR3 runs to 19 residues. The CDR3 nucleotides are TGTGCCAGCAGTTGGCCCGGGACAGAAGAAGGGCTTAGCAATCAGCCCCAGCATTTT. This sequence encodes CASSWPGTEEGLSNQPQHF.

This clonotype was seen at least ten times. The chain combines TRBV30 with TRBJ2-1; 7 bases are shared with TRBD2. The germline gives CDR1 GTSNPN, CDR2 SVGIG (reference sequence). V was clipped by 2 bases and J by 7 bases; unmatched bases: 11. CDR3 length equals 15 residues. The CDR3 reads CAWSPLSGTENEQFF. The CDR3 DNA is TGTGCCTGGAGTCCCTTAAGCGGGACGGAGAATGAGCAGTTCTTC.

Only a few counts were recorded for this clonotype. One junction end disagrees with the germline gene, perhaps due to a read error. This CDR3 is CASSRSGGQGSSQPQHF. Here the CDR3 DNA reads TGTGCCAGCTCACGATCAGGGGGACAGGGGAGCAGTCAGCCCCAGCATTTT. The V and J genes are TRBV18 and TRBJ1-5, with 10 bases that match TRBD1. The germline CDR1 and CDR2 sequences are KGHSH and LQKENI. The CDR3 contains 17 residues.

The sample holds many counts of this clonotype. V and J are TRBV20-1 and TRBJ1-1; TRBD1 is a possible D gene (6 bases). Germline CDR1 reads DFQATT; CDR2 reads SNEGSKA (reference sequence). The V end was cut by 5 bases, the J end by 6 bases, with 10 bases between. The CDR3 has 11 amino acids. The CDR3 sequence is CSALGTPEAFF. DNA of the CDR3: TGCAGTGCTCTCGGGACACCTGAAGCTTTCTTT.

This clonotype was recorded many times. This chain links TRBV14 with TRBJ2-1, with 8 bases that match TRBD2. With V trimmed by 1 base and J by 10 bases, 6 bases remained unmatched. Germline V gene lookup returns CDR1 SGHDN and CDR2 FVKESK. This CDR3 is 14 amino acids long. In DNA form, the CDR3 reads TGTGCCAGCAGCCAAGTAACGGGACTAGAGGAGCAGTTCTTC. It specifies CASSQVTGLEEQFF.

This clonotype was found many times. The CDR3 DNA reads TGTGCCAGCTCACCGCAGGATGGGAGCAATCAGCCCCAGCATTTT. The encoded protein is CASSPQDGSNQPQHF. V and J are TRBV18 and TRBJ1-5; D not resolved. Trimming stripped 3 bases from V and 1 base from J, with 10 bases between. The V gene's germline CDR1 is KGHSH and CDR2 LQKENI. The CDR3 is made up of 15 amino acids.

Only a few counts were recorded for this clonotype. The rearrangement links TRBV15 to TRBJ1-3, with D unclear. Germline V gene sequence: CDR1 LNHNV, CDR2 YYDKDF (reference sequence). CDR3 length: 13 residues. V was pared by 5 bases and J by 0 bases, with 5 bases between. CDR3 sequence: CATSGDSGNTIYF. The CDR3, as DNA: TGTGCCACCAGCGGTGACTCTGGAAACACCATATATTTT.

This clonotype has a count of ten or more. The chain carries TRBV11-3 and TRBJ2-7; D is unresolved. The ends were cut back, 1 base at V and 1 base at J, with 11 bases in the middle. Germline assignment: CDR1 SGHNT and CDR2 YENEEA. The CDR3 is made up of 15 amino acids. The CDR3 reads CASSLVQTESYEQYF. The CDR3 coding sequence is TGTGCCAGCAGCTTAGTACAAACAGAATCCTACGAGCAGTACTTC.

This clonotype was counted ten times or more. The CDR3 DNA follows: TGTGCCAGCAGCTTGCCAGGTTATAATGAAAAACTGTTTTTT. Amino acids: CASSLPGYNEKLFF. The rearrangement links TRBV5-6 to TRBJ1-4; D uncertain. This CDR3 has 14 amino acids. With 1 base removed from V and 4 bases from J, the gap between germline ends came to 8 bases. The V gene's germline CDR1 is SGHDT and CDR2 YYEEEE. The whole variable domain, remainder taken from reference TRBV5-6 and TRBJ1-4, is DAGVTQSPTHLIKTRGQQVTLRCSPKSGHDTVSWYQQALGQGPQFIFQYYEEEERQRGNFPDRFSGHQFPNYSSELNVNALLLGDSALYLCASSLPGYNEKLFFGSGTQLSVL.

This clonotype was counted only a few times. This chain links TRBV24-1 with TRBJ2-3; TRBD1 agrees at 7 bases. J was trimmed by 3 bases and V by 2 bases; bases with no gene match: 4. The V gene's germline CDR1 is KGHDR and CDR2 SFDVKD. The CDR3 runs to 15 residues. CDR3 sequence (DNA): TGTGCCACCAGTGATTACAGGGGACATACAGATACGCAGTATTTT. It yields the protein CATSDYRGHTDTQYF.

This clonotype showed up many times. This CDR3 is CASSQDLGQTGYGYTF. CDR3 coding DNA: TGCGCCAGCAGCCAAGATCTAGGCCAAACTGGCTATGGCTACACCTTC. This rearrangement joins TRBV4-1 to TRBJ1-2, with D unresolved. Trimming cost V 0 bases and J 4 bases, with 15 bases left between them. This CDR3 region has 16 residues. Germline assignment: CDR1 MGHRA and CDR2 YSYEKL.